This entry lists 16 T cell receptor beta chains sequenced from one sample in a study of blood T cell repertoires in COVID-19. Produced via immunoSEQ multiplex PCR; TCRdb's table is partial and in-frame only. The sample has over 600,000 clones, 70% to 90% seen once. The sequenced sample consisted of peripheral blood. Receptor source: a woman aged 18-29 years with acute or convalescent COVID-19.

The V gene is TRBV28, the J gene TRBJ1-2, with D perhaps TRBD1 (5 bases). Germline CDR1 reads MDHEN; CDR2 reads SYDVKM. The V end was cut by 6 bases, the J end by 0 bases, with 20 bases between. CDR3 size: 17 residues. The CDR3 bases are TGTGCCAGCAGCCCCTTGGTGGGGGGGAGTTCTAACTATGGCTACACCTTC. Its protein is CASSPLVGGSSNYGYTF.

This clone was seen a handful of times. The chain is built from TRBV5-4 and TRBJ1-1; D is unclear. This CDR3 is built from 14 residues. Germline CDR1 and CDR2: SGHNT and YYREEE (reference sequence). Deletions cut 0 bases from V and 1 base from J, with 7 bases between. This chain's CDR3 is CASSLGHPNTEAFF. The CDR3 DNA is TGTGCCAGCAGCTTGGGACACCCGAACACTGAAGCTTTCTTT.

The chain links TRBV6-5 to TRBJ1-1; TRBD1 is a possible D gene (5 bases). V was clipped by 4 bases and J by 9 bases, with 21 bases between them. The CDR3 has 15 amino acids. The V gene's germline CDR1 is MNHEY and CDR2 SVGAGI. CDR3 nucleotides: TGTGCCAGCAGTTGGGGTGGGGCCCCCGATTCGAAAGCTTTCTTT. Translated, it gives CASSWGGAPDSKAFF.

The chain couples TRBV7-2 to TRBJ2-5, with D possibly being TRBD2 (6 bases). The ends were cut back, 5 bases at V and 4 bases at J, with 17 bases in the middle. This CDR3 region has 15 residues. Per the germline V gene, CDR1 is SGHTA and CDR2 is FQGNSA. The CDR3: CASSPGDWGGETQYF. As DNA, the CDR3 is TGTGCCAGCAGCCCTGGGGACTGGGGAGGAGAGACCCAGTACTTC.

J is TRBJ1-2 and V is TRBV9; TRBD1 is a possible D gene (5 bases). The CDR3 consists of 17 residues. The V and J ends lost 0 bases and 6 bases respectively, with 21 bases between them. Germline CDR1 and CDR2: SGDLS and YYNGEE. For the CDR3, the DNA is TGTGCCAGCAGCGTAGCGGGGACTATCCCGGGGGTCAATGGCTACACCTTC. It specifies CASSVAGTIPGVNGYTF.

This clone was counted only a few times. The rearrangement uses TRBV27 and TRBJ1-2, with a weak D call TRBD1 (5 bases). Germline CDR1 reads MNHEY; CDR2 reads SMNVEV (reference sequence). V was shortened by 5 bases and J by 8 bases, with 12 bases between the two germline ends. This CDR3 is 12 amino acids long. CDR3 in DNA: TGTGCCAGCAGTCGTAACAGGAGCGGCTACACCTTC. Its protein product is CASSRNRSGYTF.

The rearrangement joins TRBV6-5 to TRBJ2-7, with 7 bases fitting TRBD1. Unmatched junction bases numbered 8, after V lost 6 bases and J lost 0 bases. The CDR3 runs 15 residues. In germline, CDR1 is MNHEY, CDR2 SVGAGI. Here the CDR3 reads CASSQTGPISYEQYF. The CDR3 DNA sequence: TGTGCCAGCAGCCAGACAGGGCCCATCTCCTACGAGCAGTACTTC.

The V gene is TRBV4-1, the J gene TRBJ2-2; D possibly corresponds to TRBD2 (7 bases). The V end lost 0 bases, the J end lost 5 bases, and 13 bases lay between the germline ends. Germline loops: CDR1 MGHRA, CDR2 YSYEKL. This CDR3 is 16 amino acids long. DNA of the CDR3: TGCGCCAGCAGCCAAGAGGGGGGGGCGTATACCGGGGAGCTGTTTTTT. Translation: CASSQEGGAYTGELFF.

The chain couples TRBV10-3 to TRBJ2-7; the D is unclear. Trimming cost V 5 bases and J 4 bases, with 6 bases left between them. The CDR3 is 11 residues long. Per the germline V gene, CDR1 is ENHRY and CDR2 is SYGVKD. CDR3 nucleotide sequence: TGTGCCATCAGTCTCAGATACGAGCAGTACTTC. Translation gives CAISLRYEQYF.

The chain links TRBV30 to TRBJ1-2; D uncertain. The germline CDR1 and CDR2 sequences are GTSNPN and SVGIG (reference sequence). Trimming shortened V by 1 base and J by 0 bases, and 15 bases separated the two germline ends. The CDR3 spans 16 residues. CDR3: CAWSGSRGFTNYGYTF. CDR3 bases: TGTGCCTGGAGTGGGTCCCGCGGGTTCACTAACTATGGCTACACCTTC.

The rearrangement links TRBV9 to TRBJ2-3, with D possibly being TRBD2 (5 bases). CDR1 and CDR2 from the germline V gene are SGDLS and YYNGEE. V lost 7 bases and J lost 6, with 18 bases in between. The CDR3 covers 14 residues. The CDR3 DNA sequence: TGTGCCAGCGGTAGGCTAGCAGTTGCGGATACGCAGTATTTT. Amino acids: CASGRLAVADTQYF.

V usage is TRBV4-3 and J usage is TRBJ1-2; the D is unclear. CDR3 length equals 15 residues. V shed 0 bases and J shed 5 bases, with 13 bases lying between them. Looked up from germline, CDR1 is LGHNA and CDR2 is YSLEER. The CDR3 spells CASSQELVLIYGYTF. Here the CDR3 DNA reads TGCGCCAGCAGCCAAGAGTTGGTACTTATTTATGGCTACACCTTC.

V usage is TRBV15 and J usage is TRBJ2-2; 7 nucleotides agree with TRBD1. Trimming removed 9 bases from V and 6 bases from J; junction bases left unmatched: 10. Germline lookup yields CDR1 LNHNV and CDR2 YYDKDF (reference sequence). The CDR3 sequence is 14 residues long. The CDR3 reads CATPRGPGAGELFF. In nucleotides, the CDR3 is TGTGCCACACCTAGGGGGCCAGGCGCCGGGGAGCTGTTTTTT.

The chain combines TRBV15 with TRBJ2-6; 7 positions match TRBD2. The CDR3 totals 18 residues. V lost 5 bases, J lost 0 bases, and 10 bases stayed unmatched. Germline assignment: CDR1 LNHNV and CDR2 YYDKDF (reference sequence). CDR3 bases: TGTGCCACCAGCCTCAGCGGGGAGGGAAGCTCTGGGGCCAACGTCCTGACTTTC. Translating it yields CATSLSGEGSSGANVLTF.

The gene calls are TRBV5-1 and TRBJ2-7; a possible D gene is TRBD1 (5 bases). The CDR3 runs to 12 residues. CDR1 SGHRS and CDR2 YFSETQ come from the germline V gene. Deletions cut 4 bases from V and 4 bases from J, with 9 bases between. CDR3 amino acids: CASSINRYEQYF. In nucleotides, the CDR3 is TGCGCCAGCAGCATCAACAGGTACGAGCAGTACTTC. Filled out from reference TRBV5-1 and TRBJ2-7, the complete variable domain reads KAGVTQTPRYLIKTRGQQVTLSCSPISGHRSVSWYQQTPGQGLQFLFEYFSETQRNKGNFPGRFSGRQFSNSRSEMNVSTLELGDSALYLCASSINRYEQYFGPGTRLTVT.

The chain is built from TRBV9 and TRBJ2-2; D might be TRBD2 (7 bases). This CDR3 comprises 12 residues. Germline-derived CDR1 and CDR2 are SGDLS and YYNGEE. V was pared by 9 bases and J by 5 bases, with 11 bases between. Here the CDR3 DNA reads TGTGCCACCGGGGGGCGGACCGGGGAGCTGTTTTTT. Its protein is CATGGRTGELFF.